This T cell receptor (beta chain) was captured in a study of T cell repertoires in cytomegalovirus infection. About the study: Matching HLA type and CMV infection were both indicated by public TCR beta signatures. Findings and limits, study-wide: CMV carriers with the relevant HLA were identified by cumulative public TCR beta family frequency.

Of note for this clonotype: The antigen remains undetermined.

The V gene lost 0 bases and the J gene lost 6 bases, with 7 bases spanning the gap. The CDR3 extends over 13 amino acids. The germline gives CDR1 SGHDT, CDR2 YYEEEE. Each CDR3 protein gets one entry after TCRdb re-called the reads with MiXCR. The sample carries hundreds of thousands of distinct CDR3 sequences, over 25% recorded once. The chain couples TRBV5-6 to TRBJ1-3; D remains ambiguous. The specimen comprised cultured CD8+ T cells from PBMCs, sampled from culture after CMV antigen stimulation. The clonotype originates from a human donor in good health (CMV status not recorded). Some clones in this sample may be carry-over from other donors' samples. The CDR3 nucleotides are TGTGCCAGCAGCTTGGTATCTCTAAACACCATATATTTT. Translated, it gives CASSLVSLNTIYF.